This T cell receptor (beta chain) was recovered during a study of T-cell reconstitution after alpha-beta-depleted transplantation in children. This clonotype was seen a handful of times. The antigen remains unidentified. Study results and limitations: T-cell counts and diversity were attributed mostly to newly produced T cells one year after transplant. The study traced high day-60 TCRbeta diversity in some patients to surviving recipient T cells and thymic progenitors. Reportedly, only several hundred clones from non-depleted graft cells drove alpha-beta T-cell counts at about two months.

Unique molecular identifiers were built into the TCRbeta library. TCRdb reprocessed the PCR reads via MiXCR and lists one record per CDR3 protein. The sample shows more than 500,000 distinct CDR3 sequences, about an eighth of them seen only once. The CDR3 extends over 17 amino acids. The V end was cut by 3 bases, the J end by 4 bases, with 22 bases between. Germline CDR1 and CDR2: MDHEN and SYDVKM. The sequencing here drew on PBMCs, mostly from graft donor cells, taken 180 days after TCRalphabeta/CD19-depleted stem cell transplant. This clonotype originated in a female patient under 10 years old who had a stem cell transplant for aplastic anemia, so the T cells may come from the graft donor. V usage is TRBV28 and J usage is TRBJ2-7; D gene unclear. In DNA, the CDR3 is TGTGCCAGCAGTTTCGTTGTAAGCGCCAGCGTCCCATACGAGCAGTACTTC. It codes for CASSFVVSASVPYEQYF.